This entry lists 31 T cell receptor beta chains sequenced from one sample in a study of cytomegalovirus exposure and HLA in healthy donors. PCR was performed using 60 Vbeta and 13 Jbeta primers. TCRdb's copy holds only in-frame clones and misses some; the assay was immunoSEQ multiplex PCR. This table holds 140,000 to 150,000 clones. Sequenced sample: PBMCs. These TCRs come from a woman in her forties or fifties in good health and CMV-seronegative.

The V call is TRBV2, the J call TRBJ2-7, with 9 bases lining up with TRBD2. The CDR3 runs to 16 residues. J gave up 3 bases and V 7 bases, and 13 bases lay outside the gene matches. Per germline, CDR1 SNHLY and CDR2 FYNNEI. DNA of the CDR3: TGTGCCAGCAATGACCTGGGGTTAGCGGGAGACTACGAGCAGTACTTC. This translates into CASNDLGLAGDYEQYF. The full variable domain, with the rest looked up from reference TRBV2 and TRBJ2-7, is EPEVTQTPSHQVTQMGQEVILRCVPISNHLYFYWYRQILGQKVEFLVSFYNNEISEKSEIFDDQFSVERPDGSNFTLKIRSTKLEDSAMYFCASNDLGLAGDYEQYFGPGTRLTVT.

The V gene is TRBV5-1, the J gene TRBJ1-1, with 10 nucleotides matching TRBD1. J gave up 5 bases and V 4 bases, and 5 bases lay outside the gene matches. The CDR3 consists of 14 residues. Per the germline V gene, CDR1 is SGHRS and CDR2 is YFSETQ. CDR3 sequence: CASSLRTGGTEAFF. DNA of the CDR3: TGCGCCAGCAGCCTCAGGACAGGGGGTACTGAAGCTTTCTTT.

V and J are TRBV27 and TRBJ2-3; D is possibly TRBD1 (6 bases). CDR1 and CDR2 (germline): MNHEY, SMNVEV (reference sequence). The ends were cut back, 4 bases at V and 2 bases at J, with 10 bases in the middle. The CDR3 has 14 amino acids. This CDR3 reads CASSWGHLTDTQYF. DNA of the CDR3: TGTGCCAGCAGTTGGGGACACCTCACAGATACGCAGTATTTT.

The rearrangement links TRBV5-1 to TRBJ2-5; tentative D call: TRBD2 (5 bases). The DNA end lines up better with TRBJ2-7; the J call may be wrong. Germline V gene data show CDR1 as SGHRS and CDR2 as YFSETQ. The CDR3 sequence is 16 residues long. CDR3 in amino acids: CASSRGTSQSLYEQYF. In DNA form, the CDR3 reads TGCGCCAGCAGCCGCGGTACTAGTCAATCCTTGTACGAGCAGTACTTC.

CDR3 residues: CAWTGPSVYGYTF. DNA of the CDR3: TGTGCCTGGACCGGCCCCAGCGTCTATGGCTACACCTTC. This chain links TRBV30 with TRBJ1-2; D is undetermined. V was trimmed by 4 bases and J by 4 bases, leaving 13 bases between them. The V gene's germline CDR1 is GTSNPN and CDR2 SVGIG (reference sequence). The CDR3 spans 13 residues.

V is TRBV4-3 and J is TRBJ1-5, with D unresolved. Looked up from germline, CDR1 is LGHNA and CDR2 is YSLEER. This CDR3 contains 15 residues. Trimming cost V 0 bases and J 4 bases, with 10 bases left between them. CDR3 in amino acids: CASSQELRLNQPQHF. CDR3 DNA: TGCGCCAGCAGCCAAGAGCTTAGACTTAATCAGCCCCAGCATTTT.

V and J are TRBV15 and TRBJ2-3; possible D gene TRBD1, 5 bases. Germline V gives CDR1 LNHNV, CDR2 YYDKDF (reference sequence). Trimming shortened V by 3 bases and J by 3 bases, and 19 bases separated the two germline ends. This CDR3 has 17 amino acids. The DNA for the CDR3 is TGTGCCACCAGCAGCCCCTTAATAGGGGCGGAAACAGATACGCAGTATTTT. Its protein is CATSSPLIGAETDTQYF.

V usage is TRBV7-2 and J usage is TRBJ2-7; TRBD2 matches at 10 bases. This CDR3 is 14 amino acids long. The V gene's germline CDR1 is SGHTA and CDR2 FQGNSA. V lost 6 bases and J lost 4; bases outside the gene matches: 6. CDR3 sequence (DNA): TGTGCCAGCAGAACCGGGACTAGCGCTTACGAGCAGTACTTC. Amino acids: CASRTGTSAYEQYF.

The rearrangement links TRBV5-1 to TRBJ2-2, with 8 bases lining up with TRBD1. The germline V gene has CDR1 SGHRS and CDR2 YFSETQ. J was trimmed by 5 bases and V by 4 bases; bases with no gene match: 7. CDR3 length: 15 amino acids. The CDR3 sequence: CASSQGARWTGELFF. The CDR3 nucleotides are TGCGCCAGCAGCCAGGGGGCGCGATGGACCGGGGAGCTGTTTTTT.

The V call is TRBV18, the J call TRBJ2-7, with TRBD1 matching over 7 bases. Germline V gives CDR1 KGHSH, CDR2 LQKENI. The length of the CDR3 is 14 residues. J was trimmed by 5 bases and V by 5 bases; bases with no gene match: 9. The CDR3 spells CASSGPGQPNEQYF. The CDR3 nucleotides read TGTGCCAGCTCAGGACCGGGACAGCCCAACGAGCAGTACTTC.

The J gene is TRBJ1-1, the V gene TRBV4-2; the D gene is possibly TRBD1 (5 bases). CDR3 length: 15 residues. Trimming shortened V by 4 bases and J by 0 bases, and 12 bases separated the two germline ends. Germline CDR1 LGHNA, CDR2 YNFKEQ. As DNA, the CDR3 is TGTGCCAGCAGCCTGCGGCCGACAGTGAACACTGAAGCTTTCTTT. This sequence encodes CASSLRPTVNTEAFF.

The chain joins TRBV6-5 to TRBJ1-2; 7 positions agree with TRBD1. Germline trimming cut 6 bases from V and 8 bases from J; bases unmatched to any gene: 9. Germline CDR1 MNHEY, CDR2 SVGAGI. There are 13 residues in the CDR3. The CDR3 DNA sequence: TGTGCCAGCAGGCTCGGACGACAGGGAGGCTACACCTTC. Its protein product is CASRLGRQGGYTF.

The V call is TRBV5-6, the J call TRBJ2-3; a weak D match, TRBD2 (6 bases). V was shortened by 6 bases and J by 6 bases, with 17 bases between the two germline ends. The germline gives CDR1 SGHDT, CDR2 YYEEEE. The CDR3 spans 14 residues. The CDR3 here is CASKNIAGMDTQYF. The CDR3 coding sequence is TGTGCCAGCAAAAATATCGCGGGAATGGATACGCAGTATTTT.

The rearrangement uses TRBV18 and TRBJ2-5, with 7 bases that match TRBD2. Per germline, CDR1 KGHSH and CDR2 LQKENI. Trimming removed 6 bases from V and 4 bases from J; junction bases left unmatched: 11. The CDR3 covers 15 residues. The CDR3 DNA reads TGTGCCAGCTCCCCCAACCGGGGGGATGGAGAGACCCAGTACTTC. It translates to CASSPNRGDGETQYF.

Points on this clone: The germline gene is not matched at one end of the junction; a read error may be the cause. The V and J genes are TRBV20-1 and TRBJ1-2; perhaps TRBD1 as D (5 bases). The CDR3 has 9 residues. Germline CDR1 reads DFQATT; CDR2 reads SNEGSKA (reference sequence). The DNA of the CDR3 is TGTCGGGGGGACTATGGCTACACCTTC. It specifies CRGDYGYTF.

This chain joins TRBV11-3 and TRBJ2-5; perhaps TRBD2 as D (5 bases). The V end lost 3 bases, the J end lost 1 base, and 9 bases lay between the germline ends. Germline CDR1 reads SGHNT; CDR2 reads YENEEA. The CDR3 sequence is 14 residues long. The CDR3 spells CASSFNEGQETQYF. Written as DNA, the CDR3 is TGTGCCAGCAGCTTTAACGAGGGCCAAGAGACCCAGTACTTC.

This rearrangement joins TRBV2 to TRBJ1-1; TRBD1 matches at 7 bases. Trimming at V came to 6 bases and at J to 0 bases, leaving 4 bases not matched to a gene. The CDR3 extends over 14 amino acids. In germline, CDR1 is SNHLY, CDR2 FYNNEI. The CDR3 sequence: CASRGDRVNTEAFF. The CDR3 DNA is TGTGCCAGCAGGGGCGACAGGGTGAACACTGAAGCTTTCTTT.

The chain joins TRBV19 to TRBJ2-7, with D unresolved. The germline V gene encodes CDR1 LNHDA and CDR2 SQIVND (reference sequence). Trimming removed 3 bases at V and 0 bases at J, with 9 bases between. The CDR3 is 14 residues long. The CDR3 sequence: CASSIGQVSYEQYF. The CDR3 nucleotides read TGTGCCAGTAGTATTGGTCAGGTCTCCTACGAGCAGTACTTC.

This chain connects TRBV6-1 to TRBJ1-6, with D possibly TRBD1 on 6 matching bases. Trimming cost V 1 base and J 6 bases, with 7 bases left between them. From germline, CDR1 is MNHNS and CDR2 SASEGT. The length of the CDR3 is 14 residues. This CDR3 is CASSEDRANSPLHF. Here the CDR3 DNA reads TGTGCCAGCAGTGAAGACAGGGCTAATTCACCCCTCCACTTT.

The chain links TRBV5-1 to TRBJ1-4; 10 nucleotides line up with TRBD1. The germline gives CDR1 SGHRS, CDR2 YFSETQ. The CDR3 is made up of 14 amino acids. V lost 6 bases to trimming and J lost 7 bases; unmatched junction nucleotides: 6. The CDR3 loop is CASTAGQGFEKLFF. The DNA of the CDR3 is TGCGCCAGCACTGCGGGACAGGGGTTTGAAAAACTGTTTTTT.

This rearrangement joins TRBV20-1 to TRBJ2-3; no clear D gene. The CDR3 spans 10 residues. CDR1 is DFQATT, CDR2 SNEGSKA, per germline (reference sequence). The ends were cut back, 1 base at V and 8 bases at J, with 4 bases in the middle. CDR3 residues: CSARVGTQYF. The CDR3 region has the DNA TGCAGTGCTAGAGTCGGTACGCAGTATTTT.

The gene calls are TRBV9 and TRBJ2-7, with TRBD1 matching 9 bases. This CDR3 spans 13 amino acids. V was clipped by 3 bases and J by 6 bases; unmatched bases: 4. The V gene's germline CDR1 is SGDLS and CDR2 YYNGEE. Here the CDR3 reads CASSARDRAEQYF. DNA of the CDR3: TGTGCCAGCAGCGCGAGGGACAGGGCCGAGCAGTACTTC.

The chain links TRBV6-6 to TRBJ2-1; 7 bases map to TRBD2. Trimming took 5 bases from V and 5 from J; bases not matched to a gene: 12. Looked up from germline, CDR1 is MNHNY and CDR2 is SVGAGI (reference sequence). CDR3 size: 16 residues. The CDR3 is CASSPRGTIFNNEQFF. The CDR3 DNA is TGTGCCAGCAGTCCGCGGGGGACTATCTTTAACAATGAGCAGTTCTTC.

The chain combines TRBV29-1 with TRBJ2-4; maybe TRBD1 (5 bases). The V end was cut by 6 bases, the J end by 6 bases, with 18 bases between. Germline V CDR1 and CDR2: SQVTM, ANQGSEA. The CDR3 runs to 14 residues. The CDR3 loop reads CSVSPSGAGNIQYF. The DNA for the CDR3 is TGCAGCGTCTCTCCATCTGGGGCCGGAAACATTCAGTACTTC.

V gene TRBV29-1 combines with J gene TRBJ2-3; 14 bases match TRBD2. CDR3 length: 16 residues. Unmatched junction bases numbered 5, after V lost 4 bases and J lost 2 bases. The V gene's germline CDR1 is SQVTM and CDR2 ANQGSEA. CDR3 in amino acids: CSVGGTSGGLTDTQYF. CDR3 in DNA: TGCAGCGTTGGTGGGACTAGCGGGGGACTCACAGATACGCAGTATTTT.

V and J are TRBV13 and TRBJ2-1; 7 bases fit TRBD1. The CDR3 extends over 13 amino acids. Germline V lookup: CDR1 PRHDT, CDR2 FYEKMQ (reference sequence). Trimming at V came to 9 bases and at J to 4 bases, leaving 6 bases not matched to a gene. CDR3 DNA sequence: TGTGCCAGTTTATCGGGACAGTACAATGAGCAGTTCTTC. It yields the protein CASLSGQYNEQFF.

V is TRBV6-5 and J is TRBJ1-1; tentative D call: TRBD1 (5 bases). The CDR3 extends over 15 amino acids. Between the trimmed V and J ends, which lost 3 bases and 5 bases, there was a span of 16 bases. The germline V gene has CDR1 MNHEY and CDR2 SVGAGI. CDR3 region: CASSYNMGGETEAFF. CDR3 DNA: TGTGCCAGCAGTTATAATATGGGGGGAGAGACTGAAGCTTTCTTT.

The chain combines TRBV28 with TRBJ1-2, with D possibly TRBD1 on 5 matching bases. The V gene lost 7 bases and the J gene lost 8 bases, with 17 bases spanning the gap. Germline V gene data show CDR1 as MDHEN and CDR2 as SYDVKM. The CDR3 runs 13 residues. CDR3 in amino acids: CASTSAGPRGYTF. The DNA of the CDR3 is TGTGCCAGCACATCTGCGGGACCGAGAGGCTACACCTTC.

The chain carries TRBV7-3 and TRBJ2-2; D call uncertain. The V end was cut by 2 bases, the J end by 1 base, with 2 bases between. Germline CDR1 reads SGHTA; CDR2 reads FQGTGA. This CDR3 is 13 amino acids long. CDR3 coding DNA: TGTGCCAGCAGCTTACGGAACACCGGGGAGCTGTTTTTT. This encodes CASSLRNTGELFF.

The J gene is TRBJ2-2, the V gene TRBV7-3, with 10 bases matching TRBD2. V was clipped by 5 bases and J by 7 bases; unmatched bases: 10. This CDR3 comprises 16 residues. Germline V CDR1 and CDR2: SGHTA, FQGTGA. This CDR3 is CASSISRLAGGGELFF. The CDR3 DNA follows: TGTGCCAGCAGCATATCCCGACTAGCGGGCGGCGGGGAGCTGTTTTTT.

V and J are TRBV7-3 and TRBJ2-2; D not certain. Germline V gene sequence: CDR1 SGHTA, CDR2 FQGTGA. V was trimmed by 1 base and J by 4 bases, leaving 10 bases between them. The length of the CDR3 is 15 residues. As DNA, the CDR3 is TGTGCCAGCAGCTTAAGGCCCGGGTTCACCGGGGAGCTGTTTTTT. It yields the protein CASSLRPGFTGELFF.